This T cell receptor (beta chain) was recovered during a study of blood T cell repertoires in COVID-19. Across the study: COVID-19 samples, acute and convalescent, were from the United States, Italy and Spain. PBMCs, B-cell-depleted T cells, or T cells were the source of the cDNA or gDNA that made up the material.

CDR3 length: 14 amino acids. CDR1 is SGHTA, CDR2 FQGNSA, per germline. Trimming shortened V by 2 bases and J by 8 bases, and 13 bases separated the two germline ends. As originally analysed: Cell counts per sample came from amplifying reference gene primers. TCRdb keeps only in-frame clones here, not all; method: immunoSEQ multiplex PCR. The V and J calls and clone size come from that table; D and trimming were worked out from the DNA. The sample has 100,000 or so clones, roughly 90% seen once; the top ten hold 6.5%. The sample comprised peripheral blood. The chain carries TRBV7-2 and TRBJ1-5; no firm D call. The receptor was derived from a woman aged 55-69 years with acute or convalescent COVID-19. The CDR3 reads CASSLMAGREPQHF. The CDR3 DNA reads TGTGCCAGCAGCTTAATGGCTGGGAGGGAGCCCCAGCATTTT.